This section outlines one T cell receptor beta chain sequence together with its context. The source of the sample is a study of CD8 T cells in Susac syndrome. The authors reverse transcribed 0.5 to 1 ug RNA with random hexamers. Using its own MiXCR run on the immunoSEQ multiplex PCR reads, TCRdb lists one record per CDR3 protein. The sample consists of under 350,000 distinct CDR3 sequences, around 92% of them appearing once. The CDR3 consists of 14 residues. Germline assignment: CDR1 MNHEY and CDR2 SMNVEV (reference sequence). V lost 3 bases and J 9 bases, leaving 15 bases between the germline ends. Sequencing used CD4+ T cells from PBMCs. The TCR sequence derives from a human donor with multiple sclerosis. The gene calls are TRBV27 and TRBJ2-1, with D possibly being TRBD2 (6 bases). The CDR3 nucleotides read TGTGCCAGCAGTTTCACTGGGGGAGGTCGTGAGCAGTTCTTC. Its translation is CASSFTGGGREQFF.